This entry describes one TCR beta chain. Its specificity is not known. The sample comes from a study of a mutant IDH1 vaccine in newly diagnosed glioma. As for the study in general: During weeks 1, 3, 5, 7, 11, 15, 19 and 23, patients received eight vaccinations.

The time point: week 23, last vaccination. Every vaccine dose comprised 300 ug of mutant IDH1 20-mer peptide plus topical imiquimod. Study-wide findings and caveats: Pseudoprogression appeared independent of alterations in top peripheral clonotypes.

Sequenced by immunoSEQ multiplex PCR; TCRdb stores in-frame clones only, minus some. The repertoire includes about 33,000 clones, over 75% of them detected once, and around 2.4% sits in the top ten. The sample consisted of PBMCs, taken from a glioma patient whose treatment included an IDH1 peptide vaccine. The receptor was isolated from a man aged 40-55 years with glioma.

The chain's CDR3 is CASSPRLGEDTEAFF. In nucleotides, the CDR3 is TGCGCCAGCAGTCCAAGATTGGGAGAGGACACTGAAGCTTTCTTT. The V and J genes are TRBV4-3 and TRBJ1-1; D ambiguous. Trimming took off 6 bases at V and 3 bases at J, with 17 bases between the two ends. The CDR3 contains 15 residues. CDR1 and CDR2 from the germline V gene are LGHNA and YSLEER.